This T cell receptor (beta chain) was found in a study of CD4 T cells in relation to SARS-CoV-2 and coronaviruses. This CDR3 region has 16 residues. The V and J ends lost 0 bases and 6 bases, in that order; junction bases with no gene match: 10. Germline CDR1 reads SGHRS; CDR2 reads YFSETQ. Method: immunoSEQ multiplex PCR; TCRdb's copy keeps in-frame clones and lacks some. The repertoire consists of 30,000 or so clones, with about three quarters occurring once and the leading ten covering approximately 20%. The unexposed donors gave CD4+ T cells in about 2011-2019, prior to COVID-19. CD4+ T cells were isolated from the cells after more than nine days of culture. Remarks on this clone: Its antigen is not known.

The sequence came from a human donor in good health. Material: CD4+ T cells from PBMCs, cultured in vitro. The chain links TRBV5-1 to TRBJ2-3; 7 positions agree with TRBD2. The CDR3, as DNA: TGCGCCAGCAGCTTGGCCAATCCGGGAGGTACGGATACGCAGTATTTT. Translating it yields CASSLANPGGTDTQYF.